This T cell receptor (beta chain) was observed in a study of brain T cells in children with intractable seizures. General observations from the study: Only CDR3 sequence similarity suggested viral specificity, without known HCMV serostatus.

The ends were cut back, 5 bases at V and 1 base at J, with 12 bases in the middle. Germline CDR1 reads SGHAT; CDR2 reads FQNNGV. The CDR3 covers 14 residues. As to this clone: Its target is unknown.

The method was immunoSEQ multiplex PCR; TCRdb's version includes in-frame clones alone and lacks a portion of them. Among 95,000 to 120,000 clones listed, around 94% were seen once. The material sequenced was peripheral blood, taken at surgery. This sequence originates from a boy under two years old with hemimegalencephaly and intractable seizures. The gene calls are TRBV11-2 and TRBJ2-7, with D possibly TRBD2 on 5 matching bases. The CDR3 coding sequence is TGTGCCAGCAGCCTACTCGCGGGTTCCTACGAGCAGTACTTC. Its translation is CASSLLAGSYEQYF.